Listed below are T cell receptor beta chains from one sample, sequenced in a study of T cell responses to AZD1222 COVID-19 vaccine. The repertoire was sequenced with immunoSEQ multiplex PCR; TCRdb's copy has only in-frame clones and lacks some. The sample shows under 95,000 clones, roughly 90% of them seen only once. The specimen was peripheral blood, collected on day 0 of AZD1222 vaccination. These receptors were obtained from an adult in good health. CDR3s include the opening cysteine and the closing phenylalanine or tryptophan. Fields, in order: D gene, clone size, V gene, CDR3 length, J gene, CDR3 protein, CDR3 DNA. The D gene is left open where the match is weak. Clone size is shown for a subset of rows, as once, few, many or a class of expanded clone.

D: NA; size: few; V: TRBV6-1; length: 18; J: TRBJ1-5; CDR3: CASSGPGASLFGNQPQHF; DNA: TGTGCCAGCAGTGGACCCGGGGCAAGCCTATTCGGTAATCAGCCCCAGCATTTT
D: TRBD2; size: NA; V: TRBV3-1/TRBV3-2; length: 19; J: TRBJ2-6; CDR3: CASSQLLAGSPSGANVLTF; DNA: TGTGCCAGCAGCCAACTCCTAGCGGGGAGCCCCTCTGGGGCCAACGTCCTGACTTTC
D: NA; size: NA; V: TRBV28; length: 12; J: TRBJ1-2; CDR3: CASRQGLHGYTF; DNA: TGTGCCAGCAGGCAGGGGTTGCATGGCTACACCTTC
D: NA; size: once; V: TRBV5-4; length: 13; J: TRBJ2-7; CDR3: CASSLEPGSEQYF; DNA: TGTGCCAGCAGCTTGGAACCAGGGTCCGAGCAGTACTTC
D: NA; size: NA; V: TRBV2; length: 14; J: TRBJ1-1; CDR3: CASSERGPGTEAFF; DNA: TGTGCCAGCAGTGAAAGAGGGCCGGGCACTGAAGCTTTCTTT
D: NA; size: NA; V: TRBV4-1; length: 13; J: TRBJ2-1; CDR3: CASSQDFGQYQFF; DNA: TGCGCCAGCAGCCAAGATTTCGGACAGTATCAGTTCTTC
D: TRBD1; size: NA; V: TRBV28; length: 15; J: TRBJ1-5; CDR3: CASSPRGTGAQPQHF; DNA: TGTGCCAGCAGCCCCCGCGGGACAGGGGCTCAGCCCCAGCATTTT
D: NA; size: NA; V: TRBV24-1; length: 13; J: TRBJ1-5; CDR3: CATSLGSNQPQHF; DNA: TGTGCCACCTCTCTTGGAAGCAATCAGCCCCAGCATTTT
D: NA; size: NA; V: TRBV7-9; length: 12; J: TRBJ1-5; CDR3: CASSLGGQPQHF; DNA: TGTGCCAGCAGCTTAGGGGGGCAGCCCCAGCATTTT
D: NA; size: NA; V: TRBV19; length: 18; J: TRBJ1-1; CDR3: CASRRPSLRVGKNTEAFF; DNA: TGTGCCAGTAGGCGACCCTCCCTCAGGGTCGGAAAGAACACTGAAGCTTTCTTT
D: NA; size: NA; V: TRBV19; length: 11; J: TRBJ2-5; CDR3: CATGYWETQYF; DNA: TGTGCCACTGGATATTGGGAGACCCAGTACTTC
D: NA; size: NA; V: TRBV11-2; length: 17; J: TRBJ1-1; CDR3: CASSLLRSGFRNPEAFF; DNA: TGTGCCAGCAGCTTACTACGAAGCGGCTTTAGAAACCCTGAAGCTTTCTTT
D: NA; size: NA; V: TRBV5-4; length: 15; J: TRBJ1-2; CDR3: CASSSLAGSNYGYTF; DNA: TGTGCCAGCAGCTCTCTAGCAGGTTCTAACTATGGCTACACCTTC
D: NA; size: NA; V: TRBV3-1/TRBV3-2; length: 14; J: TRBJ1-3; CDR3: CASSFRGLGNTIYF; DNA: TGTGCCAGCAGCTTCCGGGGACTTGGAAACACCATATATTTT
D: NA; size: once; V: TRBV9; length: 14; J: TRBJ2-7; CDR3: CASSATDRSYEQYF; DNA: TGTGCCAGCAGCGCTACCGACAGATCCTACGAGCAGTACTTC
D: TRBD2; size: NA; V: TRBV6-1; length: 16; J: TRBJ2-7; CDR3: CASSGFLAGGPVEQYF; DNA: TGTGCCAGCAGTGGGTTTCTAGCGGGAGGGCCGGTCGAGCAGTACTTC
D: TRBD1; size: once; V: TRBV19; length: 14; J: TRBJ1-6; CDR3: CASSTTGNNSPLHF; DNA: TGTGCCAGTAGTACGACAGGGAATAATTCACCCCTCCACTTT
D: NA; size: NA; V: TRBV6-5; length: 14; J: TRBJ2-7; CDR3: CASRNGGATYEQYF; DNA: TGTGCCAGCAGAAACGGGGGTGCAACCTACGAGCAGTACTTC
D: NA; size: NA; V: TRBV19; length: 14; J: TRBJ1-4; CDR3: CASSTGRLNEKLFF; DNA: TGTGCCAGTAGTACCGGACGGCTTAATGAAAAACTGTTTTTT
D: NA; size: NA; V: TRBV6-5; length: 13; J: TRBJ1-4; CDR3: CASMLGTNEKLFF; DNA: TGTGCCAGCATGCTAGGGACTAATGAAAAACTGTTTTTT
D: NA; size: NA; V: TRBV24-1; length: 13; J: TRBJ2-2; CDR3: CATSNSLVGELFF; DNA: TGTGCCACCTCCAACAGTCTGGTCGGGGAGCTGTTTTTT
D: TRBD2; size: NA; V: TRBV3-1/TRBV3-2; length: 13; J: TRBJ2-5; CDR3: CASSQDWRGGPYF; DNA: TGTGCCAGCAGCCAAGACTGGCGGGGGGGTCCCTACTTC
D: NA; size: NA; V: TRBV11-2; length: 15; J: TRBJ1-1; CDR3: CASSLEGQVNTEAFF; DNA: TGTGCCAGCAGCTTAGAGGGACAAGTGAACACTGAAGCTTTCTTT
D: TRBD2; size: NA; V: TRBV5-1; length: 16; J: TRBJ2-4; CDR3: CASAEDAREGRNIQYF; DNA: TGCGCCAGCGCGGAAGACGCGCGGGAGGGTAGAAACATTCAGTACTTC
D: TRBD2; size: NA; V: TRBV12-5; length: 13; J: TRBJ2-3; CDR3: CASGFAGADTQYF; DNA: TGTGCTAGTGGTTTCGCGGGGGCAGATACGCAGTATTTT
D: NA; size: NA; V: TRBV28; length: 14; J: TRBJ1-1; CDR3: CASSLWGEGGGAFF; DNA: TGTGCCAGCAGTTTATGGGGGGAAGGCGGTGGAGCTTTCTTT
D: NA; size: NA; V: TRBV6-2/TRBV6-3; length: 14; J: TRBJ1-4; CDR3: CASSYEGSNEKLFF; DNA: TGTGCCAGCAGTTACGAGGGTTCTAATGAAAAACTGTTTTTT
D: TRBD2; size: NA; V: TRBV19; length: 11; J: TRBJ2-7; CDR3: CATREGSKQYF; DNA: TGTGCCACCCGGGAGGGGAGTAAGCAGTACTTC
D: TRBD1; size: NA; V: TRBV19; length: 13; J: TRBJ1-2; CDR3: CATSPRDSWGYTF; DNA: TGTGCCACTTCCCCTAGGGACAGTTGGGGCTACACCTTC
D: NA; size: NA; V: TRBV3-1/TRBV3-2; length: 15; J: TRBJ1-2; CDR3: CASSSDEASDYGYTF; DNA: TGTGCCAGCAGCTCCGACGAGGCTAGTGACTATGGCTACACCTTC
D: NA; size: NA; V: TRBV27; length: 13; J: TRBJ2-6; CDR3: CASMGSGANVLTF; DNA: TGTGCCAGCATGGGCTCTGGGGCCAACGTCCTGACTTTC
D: NA; size: NA; V: TRBV4-1; length: 15; J: TRBJ1-4; CDR3: CASSQGRQGPEKLFF; DNA: TGCGCCAGCAGCCAAGGGCGGCAGGGCCCTGAAAAACTGTTTTTT
D: TRBD1; size: NA; V: TRBV7-6; length: 15; J: TRBJ2-2; CDR3: CASSGRTGYSGELFF; DNA: TGTGCCAGCAGCGGACGGACAGGTTATTCCGGGGAGCTGTTTTTT
D: NA; size: NA; V: TRBV7-9; length: 16; J: TRBJ2-7; CDR3: CASSSRGGGSSYEQYF; DNA: TGTGCCAGCAGCTCCCGTGGTGGGGGGAGCTCCTACGAGCAGTACTTC
D: TRBD2; size: NA; V: TRBV11-2; length: 15; J: TRBJ2-1; CDR3: CASSLRGVVDNEQFF; DNA: TGTGCCAGCAGCTTACGGGGGGTAGTAGACAATGAGCAGTTCTTC
D: NA; size: NA; V: TRBV27; length: 12; J: TRBJ2-1; CDR3: CASSRTVHEQFF; DNA: TGTGCCAGCAGCCGCACGGTACATGAGCAGTTCTTC
D: TRBD1; size: NA; V: TRBV4-1; length: 16; J: TRBJ1-4; CDR3: CASSQAYRGANEKLFF; DNA: TGCGCCAGCAGCCAAGCGTACAGGGGAGCTAATGAAAAACTGTTTTTT
D: TRBD1; size: NA; V: TRBV7-3; length: 15; J: TRBJ2-1; CDR3: CASSSTGALINEQFF; DNA: TGTGCCAGCAGCTCCACAGGGGCTCTAATCAATGAGCAGTTCTTC
D: NA; size: NA; V: TRBV28; length: 11; J: TRBJ1-1; CDR3: CASSLRQEAFF; DNA: TGTGCCAGCAGTTTGAGGCAGGAAGCTTTCTTT
D: NA; size: NA; V: TRBV4-1; length: 13; J: TRBJ1-1; CDR3: CASSQAPAGRAFF; DNA: TGCGCCAGCAGCCAAGCGCCGGCCGGGCGAGCTTTCTTT
D: TRBD1; size: NA; V: TRBV18; length: 17; J: TRBJ1-1; CDR3: CASSPLAGQEGNTEAFF; DNA: TGTGCCAGCTCACCACTAGCAGGACAGGAAGGGAACACTGAAGCTTTCTTT
D: NA; size: once; V: TRBV7-9; length: 12; J: TRBJ1-2; CDR3: CASSLGLGLYTF; DNA: TGTGCCAGCAGCTTAGGGCTCGGACTCTACACCTTC
D: NA; size: once; V: TRBV27; length: 15; J: TRBJ2-2; CDR3: CASSLAEGYTGELFF; DNA: TGTGCCAGCAGTTTAGCGGAGGGTTACACCGGGGAGCTGTTTTTT
D: TRBD1; size: NA; V: TRBV19; length: 14; J: TRBJ1-5; CDR3: CASSFQGARQPQHF; DNA: TGTGCCAGTAGTTTTCAGGGGGCTCGTCAGCCCCAGCATTTT
D: NA; size: NA; V: TRBV11-1; length: 13; J: TRBJ2-7; CDR3: CASSLVWSYEQYF; DNA: TGTGCCAGCAGCTTAGTTTGGTCCTACGAGCAGTACTTC
D: NA; size: NA; V: TRBV19; length: 13; J: TRBJ2-3; CDR3: CASSGQIGDTQYF; DNA: TGTGCCAGTAGCGGACAGATCGGGGATACGCAGTATTTT
D: NA; size: NA; V: TRBV6-5; length: 15; J: TRBJ2-6; CDR3: CASRFTGSGANVLTF; DNA: TGTGCCAGCAGATTTACAGGGTCTGGGGCCAACGTCCTGACTTTC
D: NA; size: NA; V: TRBV28; length: 14; J: TRBJ1-5; CDR3: CASSEGFGNQPQHF; DNA: TGTGCCAGCAGTGAGGGTTTTGGGAATCAGCCCCAGCATTTT
D: NA; size: NA; V: TRBV6-5; length: 16; J: TRBJ1-2; CDR3: CASSYSPIIRVNGYTF; DNA: TGTGCCAGCAGTTATTCGCCAATTATCAGGGTTAATGGCTACACCTTC
D: TRBD1; size: NA; V: TRBV2; length: 15; J: TRBJ2-7; CDR3: CASSATQGFTYEQYF; DNA: TGTGCCAGCAGTGCAACACAGGGGTTCACCTACGAGCAGTACTTC
D: TRBD2; size: NA; V: TRBV9; length: 14; J: TRBJ2-5; CDR3: CASSVWEGEETQYF; DNA: TGTGCCAGCAGCGTCTGGGAGGGAGAAGAGACCCAGTACTTC
D: NA; size: NA; V: TRBV30; length: 13; J: TRBJ1-5; CDR3: CAWSRGSNQPQHF; DNA: TGTGCCTGGAGTCGGGGTTCAAATCAGCCCCAGCATTTT
D: NA; size: NA; V: TRBV6-2/TRBV6-3; length: 12; J: TRBJ2-3; CDR3: CASSYFSDTQYF; DNA: TGTGCCAGCAGTTACTTTTCGGATACGCAGTATTTT
D: NA; size: NA; V: TRBV3-1/TRBV3-2; length: 15; J: TRBJ2-7; CDR3: CASSPDWGVFYEQYF; DNA: TGTGCCAGCAGCCCGGATTGGGGGGTGTTTTACGAGCAGTACTTC
D: TRBD2; size: NA; V: TRBV2; length: 14; J: TRBJ2-1; CDR3: CASSALAGVGEQFF; DNA: TGTGCCAGCAGTGCACTAGCGGGGGTAGGTGAGCAGTTCTTC